This entry describes one T cell receptor beta chain. V was shortened by 5 bases and J by 4 bases, with 21 bases between the two germline ends. CDR1 SGHKS and CDR2 YYEKEE come from the germline V gene (reference sequence). This CDR3 is built from 16 residues. The record originates from a study of blood T cell repertoires in COVID-19. The overall study: Acute-phase and convalescent COVID-19 samples originated in the United States, Italy and Spain.

The method was immunoSEQ multiplex PCR; TCRdb's version includes in-frame clones alone and lacks a portion of them. The repertoire holds 150,000 to 200,000 clones, with 84% as singletons. The specimen was peripheral blood. The chain joins TRBV5-5 to TRBJ1-1, with a weak D call TRBD1 (6 bases). The sequence was obtained from a woman of 80 years or more with acute or convalescent COVID-19. The DNA for the CDR3 is TGTGCCAGCAGATCGAATACAGGGAGATCCGGCACTGAAGCTTTCTTT. It translates to CASRSNTGRSGTEAFF.